The 8 T cell receptor beta chains below all came from one sample that was sequenced in a study of T cells after yellow fever vaccination. TCRdb ran MiXCR on the 5' RACE reads and lists one entry per CDR3 protein. The sample shows a few hundred thousand distinct CDR3 sequences, 19% of them seen only once. Sequences were derived from PBMCs, sampled 15 days after the yellow fever booster vaccination. These receptors all come from a man younger than 45 who received the YFV17D yellow fever vaccine.

This clonotype turned up a few times. The chain has TRBV5-1 and TRBJ2-7, with TRBD2 identical over 13 bases. V was pared by 4 bases and J by 2 bases, with 12 bases of the junction left unmatched. This CDR3 spans 18 amino acids. Germline CDR1 reads SGHRS; CDR2 reads YFSETQ. CDR3 amino acids: CASSGDGTSGKFTYEQYF. The CDR3 DNA follows: TGCGCCAGCAGCGGGGACGGGACTAGCGGGAAATTTACCTACGAGCAGTACTTC. Drawing the rest from reference TRBV5-1 and TRBJ2-7, the complete variable domain is KAGVTQTPRYLIKTRGQQVTLSCSPISGHRSVSWYQQTPGQGLQFLFEYFSETQRNKGNFPGRFSGRQFSNSRSEMNVSTLELGDSALYLCASSGDGTSGKFTYEQYFGPGTRLTVT.

This clonotype was observed a few times. The genes are TRBV28 and TRBJ2-7, with D possibly matching TRBD1 (6 bases). The CDR3 sequence is 16 residues long. In germline, CDR1 is MDHEN, CDR2 SYDVKM. The V end was cut by 6 bases, the J end by 0 bases, with 18 bases between. The CDR3 loop reads CASSLPGTLSSYEQYF. The CDR3 nucleotides read TGTGCCAGCAGCCTACCCGGGACACTATCCTCCTACGAGCAGTACTTC. Filled out from reference TRBV28 and TRBJ2-7, the complete variable domain reads DVKVTQSSRYLVKRTGEKVFLECVQDMDHENMFWYRQDPGLGLRLIYFSYDVKMKEKGDIPEGYSVSREKKERFSLILESASTNQTSMYLCASSLPGTLSSYEQYFGPGTRLTVT.

The chain employs TRBV20-1 and TRBJ2-1, with TRBD2 matching over 9 bases. Trimming at V came to 5 bases and at J to 1 base, leaving 9 bases not matched to a gene. Germline assignment: CDR1 DFQATT and CDR2 SNEGSKA (reference sequence). The CDR3 runs to 16 residues. The CDR3 is CSAPLAGSVSYNEQFF. CDR3 DNA: TGCAGTGCTCCCCTAGCGGGATCGGTTTCCTACAATGAGCAGTTCTTC.

This clonotype was seen at least ten times. J is TRBJ2-2 and V is TRBV18; no clear D gene. V lost 0 bases and J 4 bases, leaving 12 bases between the germline ends. The V gene's germline CDR1 is KGHSH and CDR2 LQKENI. The CDR3 contains 16 residues. For the CDR3, the DNA is TGTGCCAGCTCACCACCGTCCAATTGGGGCACCGGGGAGCTGTTTTTT. Translation: CASSPPSNWGTGELFF.

This sequence joins TRBV5-4 and TRBJ2-1, with 8 nucleotides matching TRBD1. Germline-derived CDR1 and CDR2 are SGHNT and YYREEE (reference sequence). CDR3 size: 15 residues. The trim removed 0 bases at V and 2 bases at J, leaving 1 base unmatched. The CDR3 nucleotides read TGTGCCAGCAGCTTGGTACAGGGGGCCTACAATGAGCAGTTCTTC. Translated: CASSLVQGAYNEQFF.

This clonotype was counted only a few times. V gene TRBV5-6 combines with J gene TRBJ1-1, with D uncertain. This CDR3 comprises 14 residues. Germline loops: CDR1 SGHDT, CDR2 YYEEEE. The V end was cut by 1 base, the J end by 5 bases, with 12 bases between. CDR3 loop: CASSLYNSRTEAFF. The CDR3 DNA reads as TGTGCCAGCAGCTTGTATAACAGCCGGACTGAAGCTTTCTTT.

The chain is built from TRBV5-4 and TRBJ2-5; 7 bases fit TRBD2. The CDR3 totals 14 residues. The germline gives CDR1 SGHNT, CDR2 YYREEE (reference sequence). With 3 bases clipped from V and 4 bases from J, the junction kept 6 bases outside the gene matches. The chain's CDR3 is CASSSEAGRETQYF. Here the CDR3 DNA reads TGTGCCAGCAGCTCGGAAGCGGGACGAGAGACCCAGTACTTC. Filled out from reference TRBV5-4 and TRBJ2-5, the complete variable domain reads ETGVTQSPTHLIKTRGQQVTLRCSSQSGHNTVSWYQQALGQGPQFIFQYYREEENGRGNFPPRFSGLQFPNYSSELNVNALELDDSALYLCASSSEAGRETQYFGPGTRLLVL.

This clonotype turned up a few times. The rearrangement joins TRBV20-1 to TRBJ1-1; the D is unclear. With 3 bases removed from V and 2 bases from J, the gap between germline ends came to 4 bases. The germline CDR1 and CDR2 sequences are DFQATT and SNEGSKA (reference sequence). This CDR3 is 11 amino acids long. Here the CDR3 reads CSASDNTEAFF. CDR3 DNA: TGCAGTGCTAGCGATAACACTGAAGCTTTCTTT.